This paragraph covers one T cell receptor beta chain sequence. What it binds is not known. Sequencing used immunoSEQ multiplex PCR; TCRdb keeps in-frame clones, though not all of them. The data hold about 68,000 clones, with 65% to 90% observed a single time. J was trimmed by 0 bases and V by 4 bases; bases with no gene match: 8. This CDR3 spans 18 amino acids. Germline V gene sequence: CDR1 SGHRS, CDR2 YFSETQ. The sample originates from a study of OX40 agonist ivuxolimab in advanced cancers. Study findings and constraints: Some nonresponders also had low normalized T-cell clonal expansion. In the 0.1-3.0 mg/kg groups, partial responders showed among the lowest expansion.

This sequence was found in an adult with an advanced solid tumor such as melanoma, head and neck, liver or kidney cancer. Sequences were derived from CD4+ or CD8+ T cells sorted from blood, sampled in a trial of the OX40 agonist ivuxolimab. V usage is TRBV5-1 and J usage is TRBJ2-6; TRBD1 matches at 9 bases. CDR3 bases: TGCGCCAGCAGCGGCTCCGGGACAGGGTTCTCTGGGGCCAACGTCCTGACTTTC. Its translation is CASSGSGTGFSGANVLTF.